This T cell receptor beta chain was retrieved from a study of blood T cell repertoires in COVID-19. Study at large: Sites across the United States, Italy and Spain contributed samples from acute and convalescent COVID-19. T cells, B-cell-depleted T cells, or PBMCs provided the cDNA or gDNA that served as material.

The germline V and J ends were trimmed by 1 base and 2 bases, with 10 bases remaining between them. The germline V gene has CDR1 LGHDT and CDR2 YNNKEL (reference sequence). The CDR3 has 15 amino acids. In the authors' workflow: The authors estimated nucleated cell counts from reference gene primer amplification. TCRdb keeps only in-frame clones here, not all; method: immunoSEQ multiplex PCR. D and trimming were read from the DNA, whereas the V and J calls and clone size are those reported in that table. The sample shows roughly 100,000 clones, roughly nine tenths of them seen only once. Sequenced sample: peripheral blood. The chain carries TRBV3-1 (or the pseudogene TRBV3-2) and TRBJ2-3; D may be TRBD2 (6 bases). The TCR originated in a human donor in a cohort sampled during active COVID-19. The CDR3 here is CASSQGTNPTDTQYF. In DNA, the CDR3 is TGTGCCAGCAGCCAAGGGACTAACCCCACAGATACGCAGTATTTT.